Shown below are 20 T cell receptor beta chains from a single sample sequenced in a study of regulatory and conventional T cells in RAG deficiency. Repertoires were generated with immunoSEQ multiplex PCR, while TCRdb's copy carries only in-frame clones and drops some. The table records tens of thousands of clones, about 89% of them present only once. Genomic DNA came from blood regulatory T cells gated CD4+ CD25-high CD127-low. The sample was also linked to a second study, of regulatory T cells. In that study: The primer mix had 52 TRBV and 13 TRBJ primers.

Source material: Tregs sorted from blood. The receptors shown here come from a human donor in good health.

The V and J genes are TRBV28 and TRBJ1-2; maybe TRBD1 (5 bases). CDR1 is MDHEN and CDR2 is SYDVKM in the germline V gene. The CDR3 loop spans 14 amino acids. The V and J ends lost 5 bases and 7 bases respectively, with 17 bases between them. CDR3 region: CASSPFGPGGGYTF. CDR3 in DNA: TGTGCCAGCAGTCCCTTTGGCCCGGGGGGTGGCTACACCTTC.

As DNA, the CDR3 is TGCGCCAGCAGCCAAAGACAGGGTAGCAATTCACCCCTCCACTTT. It is translated as CASSQRQGSNSPLHF. The chain has TRBV5-1 and TRBJ1-6; the match to TRBD1 covers 7 bases. V lost 4 bases to trimming and J lost 7 bases; unmatched junction nucleotides: 8. The CDR3 consists of 15 residues. Germline CDR1 reads SGHRS; CDR2 reads YFSETQ.

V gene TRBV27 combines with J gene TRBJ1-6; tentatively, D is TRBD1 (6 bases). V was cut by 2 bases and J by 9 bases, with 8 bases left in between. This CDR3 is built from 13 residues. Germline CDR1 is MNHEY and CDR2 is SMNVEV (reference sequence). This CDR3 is CASSLDRFSPLHF. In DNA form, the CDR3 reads TGTGCCAGCAGTTTAGACAGGTTTTCACCCCTCCACTTT.

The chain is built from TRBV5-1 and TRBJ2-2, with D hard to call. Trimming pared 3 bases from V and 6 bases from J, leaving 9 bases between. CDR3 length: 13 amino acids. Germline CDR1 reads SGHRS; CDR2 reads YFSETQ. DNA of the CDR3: TGCGCCAGCAGCTACGCCCCCGCCGGGGAGCTGTTTTTT. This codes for CASSYAPAGELFF.

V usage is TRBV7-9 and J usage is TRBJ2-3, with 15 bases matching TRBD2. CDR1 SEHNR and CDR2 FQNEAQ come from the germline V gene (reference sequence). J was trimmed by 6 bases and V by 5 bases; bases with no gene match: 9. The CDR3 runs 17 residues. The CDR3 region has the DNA TGTGCCAGCAGCCACGGACTAGCGGGGGGGCCGCGGGATACGCAGTATTTT. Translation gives CASSHGLAGGPRDTQYF.

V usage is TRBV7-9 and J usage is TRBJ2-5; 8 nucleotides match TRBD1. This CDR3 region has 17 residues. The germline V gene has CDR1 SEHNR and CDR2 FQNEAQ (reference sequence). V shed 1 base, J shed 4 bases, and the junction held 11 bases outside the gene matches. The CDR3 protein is CASSLDPRTGSRETQYF. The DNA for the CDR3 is TGTGCCAGCAGCTTAGATCCTCGGACAGGGTCGCGAGAGACCCAGTACTTC.

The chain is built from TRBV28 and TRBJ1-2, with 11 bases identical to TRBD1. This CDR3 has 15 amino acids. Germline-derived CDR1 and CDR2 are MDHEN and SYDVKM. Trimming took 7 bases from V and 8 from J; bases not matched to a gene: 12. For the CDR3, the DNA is TGTGCCAGCACCGGAACTAGGACAGGGGGCTGGGGCTACACCTTC. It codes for CASTGTRTGGWGYTF.

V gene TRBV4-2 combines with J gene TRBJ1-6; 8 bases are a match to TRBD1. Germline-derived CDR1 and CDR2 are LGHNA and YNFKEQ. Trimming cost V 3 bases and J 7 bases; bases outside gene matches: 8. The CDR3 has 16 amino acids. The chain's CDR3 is CASSHISGQGNSPLHF. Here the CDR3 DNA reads TGTGCCAGCAGCCATATTTCCGGACAGGGAAATTCACCCCTCCACTTT.

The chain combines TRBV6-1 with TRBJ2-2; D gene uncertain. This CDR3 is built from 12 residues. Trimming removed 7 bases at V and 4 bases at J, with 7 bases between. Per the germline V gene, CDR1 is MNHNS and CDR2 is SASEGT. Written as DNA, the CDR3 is TGTGCCAGCAATAGCTTCACCGGGGAGCTGTTTTTT. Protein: CASNSFTGELFF.

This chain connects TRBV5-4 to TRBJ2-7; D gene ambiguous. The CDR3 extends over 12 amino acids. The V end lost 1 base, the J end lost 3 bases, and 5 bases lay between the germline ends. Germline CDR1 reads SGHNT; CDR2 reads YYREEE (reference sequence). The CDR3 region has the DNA TGTGCCAGCAGCTTGCCCGGCTACGAGCAGTACTTC. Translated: CASSLPGYEQYF.

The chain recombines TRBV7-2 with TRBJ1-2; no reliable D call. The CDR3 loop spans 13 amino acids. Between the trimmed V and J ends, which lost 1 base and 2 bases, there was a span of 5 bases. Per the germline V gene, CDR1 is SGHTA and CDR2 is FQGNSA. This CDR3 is CASSLDSNYGYTF. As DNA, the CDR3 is TGTGCCAGCAGCTTAGACTCAAACTATGGCTACACCTTC.

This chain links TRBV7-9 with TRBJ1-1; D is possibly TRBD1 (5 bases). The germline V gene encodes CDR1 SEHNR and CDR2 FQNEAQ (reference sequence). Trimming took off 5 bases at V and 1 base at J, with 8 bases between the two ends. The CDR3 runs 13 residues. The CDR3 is CASSRTGNTEAFF. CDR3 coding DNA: TGTGCCAGCAGCCGCACAGGGAACACTGAAGCTTTCTTT.

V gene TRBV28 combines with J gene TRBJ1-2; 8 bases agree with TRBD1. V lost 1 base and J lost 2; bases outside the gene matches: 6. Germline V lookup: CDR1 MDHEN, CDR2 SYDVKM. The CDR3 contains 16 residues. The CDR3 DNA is TGTGCCAGCAGTTTATCCGGGGACAGGCGAAACTATGGCTACACCTTC. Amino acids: CASSLSGDRRNYGYTF.

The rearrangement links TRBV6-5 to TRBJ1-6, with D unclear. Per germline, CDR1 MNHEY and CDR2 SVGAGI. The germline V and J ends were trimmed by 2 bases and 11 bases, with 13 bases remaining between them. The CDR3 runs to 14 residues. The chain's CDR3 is CASSYQAERAPLHF. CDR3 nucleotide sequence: TGTGCCAGCAGTTACCAGGCAGAGAGAGCACCCCTCCACTTT.

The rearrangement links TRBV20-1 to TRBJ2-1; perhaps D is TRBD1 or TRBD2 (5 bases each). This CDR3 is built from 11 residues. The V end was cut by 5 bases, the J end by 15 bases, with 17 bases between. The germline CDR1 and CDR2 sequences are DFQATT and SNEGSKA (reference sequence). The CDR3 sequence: CSAGTGAAGFF. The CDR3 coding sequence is TGCAGTGCTGGAACCGGGGCAGCTGGGTTCTTC.

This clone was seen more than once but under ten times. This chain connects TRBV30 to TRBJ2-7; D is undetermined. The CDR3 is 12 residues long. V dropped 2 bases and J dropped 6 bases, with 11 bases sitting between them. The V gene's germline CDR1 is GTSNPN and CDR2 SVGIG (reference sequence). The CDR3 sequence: CAWSPSYSEQYF. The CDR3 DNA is TGTGCCTGGAGTCCGAGCTACAGCGAGCAGTACTTC.

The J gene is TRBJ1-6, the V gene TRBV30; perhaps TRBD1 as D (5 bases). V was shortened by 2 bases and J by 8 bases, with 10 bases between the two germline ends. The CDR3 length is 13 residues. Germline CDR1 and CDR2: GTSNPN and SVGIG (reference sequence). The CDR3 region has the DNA TGTGCCTGGAGTCCACGGGGGGATTCACCCCTCCACTTT. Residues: CAWSPRGDSPLHF.

This CDR3 is CAISEGDRGGTPLHF. The DNA of the CDR3 is TGTGCCATCAGTGAAGGGGACAGGGGAGGAACACCCCTCCACTTT. The chain carries TRBV10-3 and TRBJ1-6; 10 bases line up with TRBD1. CDR3 length equals 15 residues. V trimming: 3 bases; J trimming: 11 bases; junction bases outside the gene matches: 7. Germline lookup yields CDR1 ENHRY and CDR2 SYGVKD.

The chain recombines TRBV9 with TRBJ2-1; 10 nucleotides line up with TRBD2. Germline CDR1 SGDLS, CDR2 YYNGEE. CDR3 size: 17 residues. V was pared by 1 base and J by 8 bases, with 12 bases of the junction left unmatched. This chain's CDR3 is CASSVPVSAGGPDEQFF. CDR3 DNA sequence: TGTGCCAGCAGCGTACCTGTATCAGCGGGGGGGCCCGATGAGCAGTTCTTC. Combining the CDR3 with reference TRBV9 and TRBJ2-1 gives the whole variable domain DSGVTQTPKHLITATGQRVTLRCSPRSGDLSVYWYQQSLDQGLQFLIQYYNGEERAKGNILERFSAQQFPDLHSELNLSSLELGDSALYFCASSVPVSAGGPDEQFFGPGTRLTVL.

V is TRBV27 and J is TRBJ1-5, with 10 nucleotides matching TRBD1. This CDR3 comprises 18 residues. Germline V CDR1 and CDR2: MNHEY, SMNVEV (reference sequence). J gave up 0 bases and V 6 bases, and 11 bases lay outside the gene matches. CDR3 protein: CASSHQPGQGFSNQPQHF. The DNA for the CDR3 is TGTGCCAGCAGCCACCAACCGGGACAGGGGTTTAGCAATCAGCCCCAGCATTTT.